This T cell receptor beta chain was captured in a study of cytomegalovirus exposure and HLA in healthy donors. Whole-study findings and limits: The authors enumerated around 150 TCR beta chains as linked to cytomegalovirus. According to reports, the classifier identified cytomegalovirus status with high specificity and sensitivity.

Note on this clone: Antigen unknown.

This CDR3 has 15 residues. Germline values: CDR1 SGHVS, CDR2 FQNEAQ. J lost 5 bases, V lost 3 bases, and 2 bases had no gene match. Method: immunoSEQ multiplex PCR; TCRdb's copy keeps in-frame clones and lacks some. The top ten hold 3% to 4% of the sample, which has tens of thousands of clones, roughly 90% seen once. The chain carries TRBV7-8 and TRBJ1-5; TRBD1 matches 12 bases. The specimen sequenced was PBMCs. This clonotype originated in a young woman in good health and CMV-seropositive. As DNA, the CDR3 is TGTGCCAGCAGCTTCGGGACAGGGGGCGATCAGCCCCAGCATTTT. Its protein is CASSFGTGGDQPQHF. Full variable domain (remainder filled in from reference TRBV7-8 and TRBJ1-5): GAGVSQSPRYKVAKRGQDVALRCDPISGHVSLFWYQQALGQGPEFLTYFQNEAQLDKSGLPSDRFFAERPEGSVSTLKIQRTQQEDSAVYLCASSFGTGGDQPQHFGDGTRLSIL.